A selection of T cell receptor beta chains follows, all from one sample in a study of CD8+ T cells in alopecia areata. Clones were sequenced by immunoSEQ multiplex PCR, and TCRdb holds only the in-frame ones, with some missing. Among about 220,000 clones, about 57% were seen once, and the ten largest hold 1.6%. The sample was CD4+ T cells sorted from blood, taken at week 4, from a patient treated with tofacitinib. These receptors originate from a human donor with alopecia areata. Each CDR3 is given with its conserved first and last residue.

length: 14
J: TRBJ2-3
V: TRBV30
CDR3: CAWSFGASTDTQYF

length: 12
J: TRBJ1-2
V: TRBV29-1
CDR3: CSVGFTGTGYTF

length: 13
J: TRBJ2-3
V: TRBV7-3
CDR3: CASSASGGNTQYF

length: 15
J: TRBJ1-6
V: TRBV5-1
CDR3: CASSLDRADNSPLHF

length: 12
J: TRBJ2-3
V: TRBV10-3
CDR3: CAISETTDTQYF

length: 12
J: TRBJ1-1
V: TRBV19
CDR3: CASRTGGFEAFF

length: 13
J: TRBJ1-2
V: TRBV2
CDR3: CASSEGRGDGYTF

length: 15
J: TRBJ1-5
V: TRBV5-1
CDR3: CASSLDGVGNQPQHF

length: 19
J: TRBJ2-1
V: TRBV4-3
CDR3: CASSLKGTSGGLGVNEQFF

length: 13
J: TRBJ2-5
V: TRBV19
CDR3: CASSTLEAETQYF

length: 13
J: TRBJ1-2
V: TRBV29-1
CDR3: CSVATGGNYGYTF

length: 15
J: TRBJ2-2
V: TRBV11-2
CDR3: CASSFLQGSTGELFF

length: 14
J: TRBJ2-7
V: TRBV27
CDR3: CASSSLAGKGEQYF

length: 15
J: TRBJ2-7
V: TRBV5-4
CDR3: CASSFYGTGLYEQYF

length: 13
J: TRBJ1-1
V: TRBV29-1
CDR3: CSVEDTGNTEAFF

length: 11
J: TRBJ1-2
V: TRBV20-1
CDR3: CSGGQLYGYTF

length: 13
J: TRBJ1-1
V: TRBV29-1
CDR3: CSVDHPFRTEAFF

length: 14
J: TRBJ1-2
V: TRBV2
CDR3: CASSEYTSNYGYTF

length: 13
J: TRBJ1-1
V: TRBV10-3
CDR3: CAISPQGNTEAFF

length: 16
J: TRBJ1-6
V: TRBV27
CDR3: CASSPTGEIYNSPLHF

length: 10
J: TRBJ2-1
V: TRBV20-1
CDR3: CSAILNEQFF

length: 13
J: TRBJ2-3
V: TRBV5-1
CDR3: CASSPRRTDTQYF

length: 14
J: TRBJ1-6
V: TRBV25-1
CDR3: CASSESARNSPLHF

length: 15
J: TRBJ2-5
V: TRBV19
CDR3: CASSGRGFNGETQYF

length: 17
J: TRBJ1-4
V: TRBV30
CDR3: CAWSPTHDRGGSEKLFF

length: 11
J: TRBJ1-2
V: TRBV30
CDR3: CAWSEDYGYTF

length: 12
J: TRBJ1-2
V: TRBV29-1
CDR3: CSVSTQDYGYTF

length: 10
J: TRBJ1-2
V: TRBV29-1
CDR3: CSVSEDGYTF

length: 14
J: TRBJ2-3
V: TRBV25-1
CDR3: CASARGLPTDTQYF

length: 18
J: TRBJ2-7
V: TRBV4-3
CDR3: CASSQGLASGGLTYEQYF

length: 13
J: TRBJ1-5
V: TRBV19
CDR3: CASSIVESQPQHF

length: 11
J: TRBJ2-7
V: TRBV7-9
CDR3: CASSTDRDPYF

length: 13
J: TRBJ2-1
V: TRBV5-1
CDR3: CASSLTSPSEQFF

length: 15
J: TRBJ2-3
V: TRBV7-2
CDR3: CASSLAGVGTDTQYF

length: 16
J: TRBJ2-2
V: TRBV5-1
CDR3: CASSLASGPNTGELFF

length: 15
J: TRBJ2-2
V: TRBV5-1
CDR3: CASAGLAAQHGKLFF

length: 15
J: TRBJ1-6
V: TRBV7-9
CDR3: CASSLEAGVNSPLHF

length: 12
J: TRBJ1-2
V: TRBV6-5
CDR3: CASSESGLGYTF

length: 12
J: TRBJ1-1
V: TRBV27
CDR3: CASKGVGTEAFF

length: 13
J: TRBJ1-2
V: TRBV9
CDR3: CASSAGTLDGYTF

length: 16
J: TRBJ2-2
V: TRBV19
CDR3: CASSLPTGSDTGELFF

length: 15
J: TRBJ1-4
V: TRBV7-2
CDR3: CASSFRQGANEKLFF

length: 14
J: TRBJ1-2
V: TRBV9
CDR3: CASSGRIANYGYTF

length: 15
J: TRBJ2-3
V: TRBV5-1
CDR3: CASSFSGGSADTQYF

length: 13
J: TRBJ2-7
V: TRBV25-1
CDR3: CASSEAGVYEQYF

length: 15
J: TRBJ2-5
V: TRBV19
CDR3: CASSSPGQSQETQYF

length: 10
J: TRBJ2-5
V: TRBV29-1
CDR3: CSVFQETQYF

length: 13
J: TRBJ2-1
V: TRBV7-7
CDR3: CASSFSTSGGQFF

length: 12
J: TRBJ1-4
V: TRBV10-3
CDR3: CAIGQGEEKLFF

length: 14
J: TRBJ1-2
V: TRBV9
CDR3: CASSVIGQPYGYTF

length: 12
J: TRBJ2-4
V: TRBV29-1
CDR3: CSSVDGKNIQYF

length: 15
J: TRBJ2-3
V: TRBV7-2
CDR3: CASSDNGLPGDTQYF

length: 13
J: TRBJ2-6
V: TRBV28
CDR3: CASSFSGANVLTF

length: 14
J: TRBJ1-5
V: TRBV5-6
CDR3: CASSLAQGNQPQHF

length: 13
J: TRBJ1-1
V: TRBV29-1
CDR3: CSVEGQMNTEAFF

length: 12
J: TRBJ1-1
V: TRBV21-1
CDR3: CASSMSNTEAFF

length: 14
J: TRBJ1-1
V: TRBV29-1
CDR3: CSVVKRLANTEAFF

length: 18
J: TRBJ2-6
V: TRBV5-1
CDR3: CASSLVGTSGSGANVLTF

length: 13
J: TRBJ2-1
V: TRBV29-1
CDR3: CSVTSGVYNEQFF

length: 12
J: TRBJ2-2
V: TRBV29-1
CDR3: CSSQRDTGELFF